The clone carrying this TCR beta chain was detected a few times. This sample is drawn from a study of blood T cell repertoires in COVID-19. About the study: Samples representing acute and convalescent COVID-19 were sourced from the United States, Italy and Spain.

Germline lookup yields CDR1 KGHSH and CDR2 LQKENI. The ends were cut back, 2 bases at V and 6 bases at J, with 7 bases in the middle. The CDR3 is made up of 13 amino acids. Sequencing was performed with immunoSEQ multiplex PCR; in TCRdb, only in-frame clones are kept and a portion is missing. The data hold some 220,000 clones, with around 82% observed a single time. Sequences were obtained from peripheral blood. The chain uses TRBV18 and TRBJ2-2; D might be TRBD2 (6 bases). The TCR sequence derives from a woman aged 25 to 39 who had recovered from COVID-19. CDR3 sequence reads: CASSPAGPGELFF. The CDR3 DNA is TGTGCCAGCTCACCAGCGGGACCCGGGGAGCTGTTTTTT.